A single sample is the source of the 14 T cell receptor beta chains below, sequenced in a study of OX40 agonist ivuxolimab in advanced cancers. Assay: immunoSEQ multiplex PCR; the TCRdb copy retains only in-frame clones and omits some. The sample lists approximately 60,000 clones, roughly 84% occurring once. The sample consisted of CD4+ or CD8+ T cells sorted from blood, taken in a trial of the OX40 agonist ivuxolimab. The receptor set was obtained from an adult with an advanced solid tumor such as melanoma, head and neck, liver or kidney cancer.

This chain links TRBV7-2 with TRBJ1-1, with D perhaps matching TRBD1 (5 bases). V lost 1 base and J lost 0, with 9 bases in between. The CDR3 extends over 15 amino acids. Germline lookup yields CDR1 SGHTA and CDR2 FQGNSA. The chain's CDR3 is CASSLVSRVNTEAFF. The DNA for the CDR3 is TGTGCCAGCAGCTTAGTGAGCAGGGTGAACACTGAAGCTTTCTTT. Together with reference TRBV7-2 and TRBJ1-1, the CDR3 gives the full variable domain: GAGVSQSPSNKVTEKGKDVELRCDPISGHTALYWYRQSLGQGLEFLIYFQGNSAPDKSGLPSDRFSAERTGGSVSTLTIQRTQQEDSAVYLCASSLVSRVNTEAFFGQGTRLTVV.

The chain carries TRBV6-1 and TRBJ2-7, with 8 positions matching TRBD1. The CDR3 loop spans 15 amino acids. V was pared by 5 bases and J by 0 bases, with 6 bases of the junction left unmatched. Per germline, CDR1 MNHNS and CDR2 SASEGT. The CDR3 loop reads CASSRDRGGSYEQYF. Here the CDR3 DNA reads TGTGCCAGCAGTAGAGACAGGGGAGGCTCCTACGAGCAGTACTTC.

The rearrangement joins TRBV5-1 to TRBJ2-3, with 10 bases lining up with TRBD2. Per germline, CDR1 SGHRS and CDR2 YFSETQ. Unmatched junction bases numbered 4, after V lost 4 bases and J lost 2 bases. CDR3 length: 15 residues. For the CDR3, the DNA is TGCGCCAGCAGCCCAGGACTAGCGGTCACAGATACGCAGTATTTT. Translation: CASSPGLAVTDTQYF.

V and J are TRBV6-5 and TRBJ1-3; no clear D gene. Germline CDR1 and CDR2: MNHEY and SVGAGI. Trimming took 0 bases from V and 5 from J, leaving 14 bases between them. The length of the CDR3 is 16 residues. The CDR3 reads CASSYSPGQARNTIYF. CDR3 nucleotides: TGTGCCAGCAGTTACTCGCCAGGCCAGGCCCGAAACACCATATATTTT.

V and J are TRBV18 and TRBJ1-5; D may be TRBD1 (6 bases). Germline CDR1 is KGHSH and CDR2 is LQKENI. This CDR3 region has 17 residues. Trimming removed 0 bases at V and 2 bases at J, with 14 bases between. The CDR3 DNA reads TGTGCCAGCTCACCACCGAGTGGGGGCGCGGGCAATCAGCCCCAGCATTTT. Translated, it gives CASSPPSGGAGNQPQHF.

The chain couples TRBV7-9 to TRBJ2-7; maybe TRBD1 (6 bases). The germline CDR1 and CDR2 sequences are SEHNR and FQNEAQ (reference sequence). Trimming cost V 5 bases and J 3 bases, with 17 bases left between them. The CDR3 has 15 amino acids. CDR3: CASSLLRDTIYEQYF. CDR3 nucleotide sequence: TGTGCCAGCAGCCTTCTACGGGACACGATCTACGAGCAGTACTTC. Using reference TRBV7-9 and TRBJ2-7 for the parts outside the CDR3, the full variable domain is DTGVSQNPRHKITKRGQNVTFRCDPISEHNRLYWYRQTLGQGPEFLTYFQNEAQLEKSRLLSDRFSAERPKGSFSTLEIQRTEQGDSAMYLCASSLLRDTIYEQYFGPGTRLTVT.

CDR3 amino acids: CASSLGVSPNEQYF. The CDR3 DNA follows: TGCGCCAGCAGCTTGGGCGTCAGTCCTAACGAGCAGTACTTC. The chain has TRBV5-1 and TRBJ2-7; D gene uncertain. V was shortened by 0 bases and J by 5 bases, with 12 bases between the two germline ends. The CDR3 spans 14 residues. Germline CDR1 SGHRS, CDR2 YFSETQ.

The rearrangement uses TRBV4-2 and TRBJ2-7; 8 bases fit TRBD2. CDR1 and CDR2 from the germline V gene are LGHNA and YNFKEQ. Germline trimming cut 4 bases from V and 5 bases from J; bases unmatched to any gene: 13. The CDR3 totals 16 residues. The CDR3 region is CASSPSGDSGVHEQYF. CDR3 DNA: TGTGCCAGCAGCCCCAGCGGGGATAGCGGGGTGCACGAGCAGTACTTC.

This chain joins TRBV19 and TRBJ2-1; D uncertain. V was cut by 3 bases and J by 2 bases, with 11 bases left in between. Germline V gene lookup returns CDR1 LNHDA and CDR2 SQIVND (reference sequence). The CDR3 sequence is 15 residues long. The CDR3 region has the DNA TGTGCCAGTAGTATCCAGGTTGGTACCTACAATGAGCAGTTCTTC. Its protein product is CASSIQVGTYNEQFF. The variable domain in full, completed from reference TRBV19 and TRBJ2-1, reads DGGITQSPKYLFRKEGQNVTLSCEQNLNHDAMYWYRQDPGQGLRLIYYSQIVNDFQKGDIAEGYSVSREKKESFPLTVTSAQKNPTAFYLCASSIQVGTYNEQFFGPGTRLTVL.

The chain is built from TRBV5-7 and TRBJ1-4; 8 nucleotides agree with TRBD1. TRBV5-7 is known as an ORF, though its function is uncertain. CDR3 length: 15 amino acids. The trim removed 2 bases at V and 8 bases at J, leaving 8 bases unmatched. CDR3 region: CASSFGQGGKEKLFF. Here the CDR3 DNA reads TGTGCCAGCAGCTTTGGACAGGGAGGGAAAGAAAAACTGTTTTTT.

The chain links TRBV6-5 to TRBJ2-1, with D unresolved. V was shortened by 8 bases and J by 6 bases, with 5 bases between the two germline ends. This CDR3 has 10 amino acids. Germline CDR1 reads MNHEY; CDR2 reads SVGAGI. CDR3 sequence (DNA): TGTGCCAGCGGGTTCAATGAGCAGTTCTTC. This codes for CASGFNEQFF.

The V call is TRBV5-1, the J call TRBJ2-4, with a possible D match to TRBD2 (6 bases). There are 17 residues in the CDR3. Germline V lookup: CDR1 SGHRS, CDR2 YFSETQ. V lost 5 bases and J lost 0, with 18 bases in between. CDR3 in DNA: TGCGCCAGCAGTCCGAGGGGAGGCAGCGAAGCCAAAAACATTCAGTACTTC. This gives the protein CASSPRGGSEAKNIQYF.

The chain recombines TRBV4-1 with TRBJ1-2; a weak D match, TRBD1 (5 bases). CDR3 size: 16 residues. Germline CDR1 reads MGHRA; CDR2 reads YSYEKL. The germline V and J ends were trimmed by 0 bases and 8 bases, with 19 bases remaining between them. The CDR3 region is CASSQDTFQGWLGYTF. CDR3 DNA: TGCGCCAGCAGCCAAGATACTTTTCAGGGTTGGCTCGGCTACACCTTC.

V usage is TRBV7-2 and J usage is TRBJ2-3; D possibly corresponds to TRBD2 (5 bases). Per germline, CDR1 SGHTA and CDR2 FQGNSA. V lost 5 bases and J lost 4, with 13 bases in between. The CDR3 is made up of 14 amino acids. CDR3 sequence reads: CASSARGIPDTQYF. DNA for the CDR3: TGTGCCAGCAGCGCCCGAGGGATTCCAGATACGCAGTATTTT.